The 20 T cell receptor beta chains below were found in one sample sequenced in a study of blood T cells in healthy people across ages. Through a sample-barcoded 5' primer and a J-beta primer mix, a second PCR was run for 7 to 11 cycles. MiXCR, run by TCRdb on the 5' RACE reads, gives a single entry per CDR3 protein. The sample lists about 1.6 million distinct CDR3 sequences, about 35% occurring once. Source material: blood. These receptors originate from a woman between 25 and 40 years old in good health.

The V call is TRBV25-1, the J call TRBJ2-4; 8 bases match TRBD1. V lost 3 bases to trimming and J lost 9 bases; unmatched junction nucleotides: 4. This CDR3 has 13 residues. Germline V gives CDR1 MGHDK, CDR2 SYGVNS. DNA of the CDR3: TGTGCCAGCAGTGACAGGGGGCATATCATTCAGTACTTC. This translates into CASSDRGHIIQYF.

The DNA for the CDR3 is TGTGCCAGCAGTTTAAACCCAGGAACACGCAGTCAGCCCCAGCATTTT. This codes for CASSLNPGTRSQPQHF. V and J are TRBV12-3 or TRBV12-4 and TRBJ1-5, with D hard to call. V shed 2 bases and J shed 6 bases, with 17 bases lying between them. The CDR3 consists of 16 residues.

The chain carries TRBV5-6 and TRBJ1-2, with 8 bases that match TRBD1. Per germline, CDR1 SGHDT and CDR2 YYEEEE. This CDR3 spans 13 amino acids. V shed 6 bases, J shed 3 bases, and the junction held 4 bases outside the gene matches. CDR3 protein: CASTETGDYGYTF. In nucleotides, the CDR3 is TGTGCCAGCACCGAGACAGGGGACTATGGCTACACCTTC.

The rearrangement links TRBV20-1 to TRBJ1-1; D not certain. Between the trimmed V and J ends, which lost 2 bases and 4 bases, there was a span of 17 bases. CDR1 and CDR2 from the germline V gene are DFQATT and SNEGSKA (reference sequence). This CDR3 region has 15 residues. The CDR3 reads CSARPFQGFATEAFF. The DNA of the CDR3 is TGCAGTGCTAGACCCTTCCAAGGGTTCGCCACTGAAGCTTTCTTT.

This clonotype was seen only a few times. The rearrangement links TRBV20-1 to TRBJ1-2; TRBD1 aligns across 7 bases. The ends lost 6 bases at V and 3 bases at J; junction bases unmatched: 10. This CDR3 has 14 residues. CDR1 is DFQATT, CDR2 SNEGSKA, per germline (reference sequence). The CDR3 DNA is TGCAGTGCACCCGGACAGGAGTCGTACTATGGCTACACCTTC. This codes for CSAPGQESYYGYTF.

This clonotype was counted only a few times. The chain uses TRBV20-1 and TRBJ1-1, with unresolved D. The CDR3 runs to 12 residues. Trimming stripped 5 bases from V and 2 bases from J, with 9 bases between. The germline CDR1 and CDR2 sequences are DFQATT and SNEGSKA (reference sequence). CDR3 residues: CSAPRGNTEAFF. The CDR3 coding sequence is TGCAGTGCTCCTCGGGGTAACACTGAAGCTTTCTTT.

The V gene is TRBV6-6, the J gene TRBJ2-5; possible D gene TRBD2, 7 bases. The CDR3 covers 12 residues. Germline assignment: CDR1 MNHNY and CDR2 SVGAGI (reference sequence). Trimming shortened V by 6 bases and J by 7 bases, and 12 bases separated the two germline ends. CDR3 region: CASSPGGLTQYF. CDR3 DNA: TGTGCCAGCAGCCCCGGGGGGCTGACCCAGTACTTC.

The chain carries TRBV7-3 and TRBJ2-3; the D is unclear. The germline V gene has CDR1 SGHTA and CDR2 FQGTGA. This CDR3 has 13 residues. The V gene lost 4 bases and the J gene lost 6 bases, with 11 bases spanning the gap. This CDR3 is CASSSMIADTQYF. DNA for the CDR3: TGTGCCAGCAGCTCGATGATTGCGGATACGCAGTATTTT.

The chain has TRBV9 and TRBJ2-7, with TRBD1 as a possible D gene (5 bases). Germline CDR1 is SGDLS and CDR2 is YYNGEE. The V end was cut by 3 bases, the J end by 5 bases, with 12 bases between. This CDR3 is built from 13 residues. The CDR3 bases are TGTGCCAGCAGCGCACAGGTAGCCAACGAGCAGTACTTC. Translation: CASSAQVANEQYF.

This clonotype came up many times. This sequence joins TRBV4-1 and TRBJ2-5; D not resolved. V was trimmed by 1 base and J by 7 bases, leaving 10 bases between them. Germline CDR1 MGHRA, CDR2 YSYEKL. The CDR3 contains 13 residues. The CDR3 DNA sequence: TGCGCCAGCAGCCAAGGTCAAACGGGGACCCAGTACTTC. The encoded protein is CASSQGQTGTQYF.

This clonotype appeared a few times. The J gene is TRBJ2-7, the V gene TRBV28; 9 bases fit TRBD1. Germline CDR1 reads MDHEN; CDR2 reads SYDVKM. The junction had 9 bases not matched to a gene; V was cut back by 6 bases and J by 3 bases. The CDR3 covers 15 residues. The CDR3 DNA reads TGTGCCAGCAGGGGGGACAGGGTCACCCTCTACGAGCAGTACTTC. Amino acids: CASRGDRVTLYEQYF.

The CDR3 region has the DNA TGTGCCAGCAGCTGGAGCGGGAGGGGAGATACGCAGTATTTT. This gives the protein CASSWSGRGDTQYF. V is TRBV7-2 and J is TRBJ2-3; 10 bases align to TRBD2. J gave up 5 bases and V 4 bases, and 3 bases lay outside the gene matches. The CDR3 spans 14 residues. Germline-derived CDR1 and CDR2 are SGHTA and FQGNSA.

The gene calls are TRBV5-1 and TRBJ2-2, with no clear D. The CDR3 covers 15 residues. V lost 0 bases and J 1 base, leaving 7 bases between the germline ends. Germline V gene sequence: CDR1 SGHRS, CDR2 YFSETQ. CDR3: CASSLVAGNTGELFF. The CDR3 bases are TGCGCCAGCAGCTTGGTGGCAGGGAACACCGGGGAGCTGTTTTTT.

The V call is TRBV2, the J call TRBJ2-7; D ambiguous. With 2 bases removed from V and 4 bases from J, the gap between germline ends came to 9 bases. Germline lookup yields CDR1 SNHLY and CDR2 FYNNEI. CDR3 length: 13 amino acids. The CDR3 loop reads CASSEHGPYEQYF. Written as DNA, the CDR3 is TGTGCCAGCAGTGAACATGGCCCTTACGAGCAGTACTTC.

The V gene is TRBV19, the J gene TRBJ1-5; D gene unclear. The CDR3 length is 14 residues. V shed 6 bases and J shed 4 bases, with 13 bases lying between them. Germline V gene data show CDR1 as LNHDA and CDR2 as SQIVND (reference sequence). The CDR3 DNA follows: TGTGCCAGTAGGGGAGGGCGGTGGAATCAGCCCCAGCATTTT. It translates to CASRGGRWNQPQHF.

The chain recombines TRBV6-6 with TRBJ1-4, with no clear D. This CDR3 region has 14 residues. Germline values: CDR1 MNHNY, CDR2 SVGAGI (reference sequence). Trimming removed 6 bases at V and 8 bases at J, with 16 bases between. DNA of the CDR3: TGTGCCAGCAGCCCGGACTTTGAGGGAGAAAAACTGTTTTTT. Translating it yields CASSPDFEGEKLFF.

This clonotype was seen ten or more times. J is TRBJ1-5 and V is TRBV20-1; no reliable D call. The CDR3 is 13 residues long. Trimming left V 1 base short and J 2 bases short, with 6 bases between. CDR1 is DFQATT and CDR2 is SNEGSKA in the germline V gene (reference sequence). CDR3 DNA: TGCAGTGCTAGAGGTGGTGGCAATCAGCCCCAGCATTTT. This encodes CSARGGGNQPQHF.

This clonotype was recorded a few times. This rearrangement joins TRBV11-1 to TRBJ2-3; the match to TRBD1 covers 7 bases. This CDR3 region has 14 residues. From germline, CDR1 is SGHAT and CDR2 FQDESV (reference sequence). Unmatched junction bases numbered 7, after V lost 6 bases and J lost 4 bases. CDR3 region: CASRETGSADTQYF. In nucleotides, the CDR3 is TGTGCCAGCAGGGAGACAGGGAGTGCAGATACGCAGTATTTT.

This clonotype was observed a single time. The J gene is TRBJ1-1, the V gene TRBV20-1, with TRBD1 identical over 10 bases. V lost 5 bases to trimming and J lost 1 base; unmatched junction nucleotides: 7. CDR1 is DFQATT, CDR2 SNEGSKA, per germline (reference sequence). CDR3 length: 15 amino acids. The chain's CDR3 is CSAGDRGRRNTEAFF. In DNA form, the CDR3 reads TGCAGTGCTGGGGACAGGGGCAGGAGGAACACTGAAGCTTTCTTT.

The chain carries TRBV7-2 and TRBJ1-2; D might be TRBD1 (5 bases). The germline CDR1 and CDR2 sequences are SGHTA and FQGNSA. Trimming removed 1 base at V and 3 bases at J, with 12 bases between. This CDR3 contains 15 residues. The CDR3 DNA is TGTGCCAGCAGCTTAGGGGGCCTCGGGGACTATGGCTACACCTTC. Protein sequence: CASSLGGLGDYGYTF.